The 25 T cell receptor beta chains in this list originate from one sample, sequenced in a study of CD4+ T cells in melanoma. Clones were read by immunoSEQ multiplex PCR, and TCRdb kept only the in-frame ones, dropping some. The table shows about 9,900 clones, with 55% to 75% occurring only once. Sequenced input: tumor tissue. Receptors were obtained from a human donor with melanoma.

This clone was counted a few times. The chain joins TRBV5-1 to TRBJ1-5; D may be TRBD1 (5 bases). The CDR3 is made up of 15 amino acids. The V end lost 0 bases, the J end lost 7 bases, and 14 bases lay between the germline ends. CDR1 SGHRS and CDR2 YFSETQ come from the germline V gene. DNA for the CDR3: TGCGCCAGCAGCTTGGCAGGCAGGGAAAAGCAGCCCCAGCATTTT. It specifies CASSLAGREKQPQHF.

Remarks on this clone: The junction differs from germline at one of its ends, possibly a read error. The chain carries TRBV7-7 and TRBJ2-1; possibly TRBD2 for D (7 bases). The CDR3 sequence is 14 residues long. CDR1 and CDR2 (germline): SSHAT, FNYEAQ (reference sequence). CDR3 residues: CASSLGGDYNEQFF. The CDR3 nucleotides are TGTGCTAGCAGCTTAGGGGGGGACTACAATGAGCAGTTCTTC.

V and J are TRBV11-2 and TRBJ2-5; D may be TRBD2 (6 bases). Trimming took off 5 bases at V and 5 bases at J, with 6 bases between the two ends. The CDR3 is made up of 11 amino acids. Germline V gene sequence: CDR1 SGHAT, CDR2 FQNNGV. The CDR3 reads CASSRGETQYF. The CDR3 region has the DNA TGTGCCAGCAGCCGGGGGGAGACCCAGTACTTC.

This chain connects TRBV15 to TRBJ1-2; D remains ambiguous. The V and J ends lost 1 base and 5 bases respectively, with 14 bases between them. Germline V gene data show CDR1 as LNHNV and CDR2 as YYDKDF (reference sequence). CDR3 size: 15 residues. The chain's CDR3 is CATSRGRLRLYGYTF. The CDR3 DNA sequence: TGTGCCACCAGCAGAGGACGGCTAAGGTTATATGGCTACACCTTC. The full variable domain, rest sourced from reference TRBV15 and TRBJ1-2, is DAMVIQNPRYQVTQFGKPVTLSCSQTLNHNVMYWYQQKSSQAPKLLFHYYDKDFNNEADTPDNFQSRRPNTSFCFLDIRSPGLGDTAMYLCATSRGRLRLYGYTFGSGTRLTVV.

J is TRBJ2-1 and V is TRBV9, with D possibly TRBD2 on 6 matching bases. CDR3 length equals 14 residues. In germline, CDR1 is SGDLS, CDR2 YYNGEE. V was clipped by 2 bases and J by 6 bases, with 12 bases between them. The CDR3 loop is CASSVSGRSNEQFF. CDR3 nucleotides: TGTGCCAGCAGCGTGAGCGGGCGTTCCAATGAGCAGTTCTTC. Supplemented by reference TRBV9 and TRBJ2-1, the full variable domain reads DSGVTQTPKHLITATGQRVTLRCSPRSGDLSVYWYQQSLDQGLQFLIQYYNGEERAKGNILERFSAQQFPDLHSELNLSSLELGDSALYFCASSVSGRSNEQFFGPGTRLTVL.

The chain carries TRBV9 and TRBJ1-5, with D uncertain. The germline CDR1 and CDR2 sequences are SGDLS and YYNGEE. The CDR3 consists of 15 residues. V shed 4 bases and J shed 1 base, with 12 bases lying between them. CDR3 in DNA: TGTGCCAGCAGCCCCCACGGGGAAAGCAATCAGCCCCAGCATTTT. It yields the protein CASSPHGESNQPQHF.

V and J are TRBV9 and TRBJ1-2; no clear D. Germline V gene lookup returns CDR1 SGDLS and CDR2 YYNGEE. The CDR3 is 14 residues long. Trimming pared 0 bases from V and 0 bases from J, leaving 6 bases between. The CDR3, as DNA: TGTGCCAGCAGCGTAGCCCCCACTAACTATGGCTACACCTTC. Protein: CASSVAPTNYGYTF.

This clone was recorded a few times. This chain links TRBV2 with TRBJ2-3; D unresolved. From germline, CDR1 is SNHLY and CDR2 FYNNEI. V lost 10 bases and J lost 2, with 16 bases in between. CDR3 size: 14 residues. CDR3 coding DNA: TGTGCCACCCTAAAGACCCGGCACACAGATACGCAGTATTTT. It encodes CATLKTRHTDTQYF.

This clone came up a few times. The chain combines TRBV5-1 with TRBJ1-6; 8 bases fit TRBD1. This CDR3 contains 15 residues. V trimming: 4 bases; J trimming: 12 bases; junction bases outside the gene matches: 12. From germline, CDR1 is SGHRS and CDR2 YFSETQ. The CDR3 spells CASSNTTGDLIPLHF. CDR3 coding DNA: TGCGCCAGCAGCAACACGACAGGGGACCTCATACCCCTCCACTTT.

The chain uses TRBV2 and TRBJ2-5, with 7 bases fitting TRBD1. In germline, CDR1 is SNHLY, CDR2 FYNNEI. The CDR3 totals 15 residues. With 3 bases clipped from V and 7 bases from J, the junction kept 11 bases outside the gene matches. DNA of the CDR3: TGTGCCAGCAGTGACGAGGGGGCGGACGCGGGGACCCAGTACTTC. It translates to CASSDEGADAGTQYF.

The rearrangement joins TRBV30 to TRBJ2-7; 7 positions match TRBD1. This CDR3 has 15 amino acids. The J segment lost 2 bases and the V segment lost 4 bases, leaving 11 bases of the junction unmatched. Germline values: CDR1 GTSNPN, CDR2 SVGIG (reference sequence). CDR3 nucleotide sequence: TGTGCCTGGACCTACCCGACAGGGCGTACCTACGAGCAGTACTTC. This translates into CAWTYPTGRTYEQYF.

This chain connects TRBV4-1 to TRBJ1-6; the match to TRBD1 covers 9 bases. CDR3 length: 14 residues. Germline CDR1 is MGHRA and CDR2 is YSYEKL. Trimming cost V 2 bases and J 13 bases; bases outside gene matches: 6. CDR3 sequence reads: CASSQPQGAGPLHF. The CDR3 bases are TGCGCCAGCAGCCAACCACAGGGGGCGGGTCCCCTCCACTTT.

This clone was picked up a small number of times. The chain combines TRBV18 with TRBJ2-7; D possibly uses TRBD1 or TRBD2 (6 bases each). CDR3 length: 14 amino acids. Trimming removed 8 bases at V and 2 bases at J, with 16 bases between. Germline loops: CDR1 KGHSH, CDR2 LQKENI. The CDR3 is CASGGGGATYEQYF. CDR3 sequence (DNA): TGTGCCAGCGGGGGCGGCGGGGCTACCTACGAGCAGTACTTC.

V usage is TRBV6-1 and J usage is TRBJ1-2; D remains unclear. Germline CDR1 is MNHNS and CDR2 is SASEGT. Trimming cost V 6 bases and J 4 bases, with 12 bases left between them. The CDR3 covers 13 residues. The CDR3 nucleotides read TGTGCCAGCAGAGATCCGGGATTCTATGGCTACACCTTC. As protein: CASRDPGFYGYTF.

The rearrangement joins TRBV18 to TRBJ1-3; 7 bases map to TRBD1. This CDR3 is built from 16 residues. The germline V gene encodes CDR1 KGHSH and CDR2 LQKENI. V was pared by 3 bases and J by 0 bases, with 5 bases of the junction left unmatched. The CDR3 region has the DNA TGTGCCAGCTCACCCGCACAGGGGAACTCTGGAAACACCATATATTTT. Its protein product is CASSPAQGNSGNTIYF.

The V call is TRBV7-9, the J call TRBJ2-1, with D tentatively TRBD2 (6 bases). The CDR3 is 15 amino acids. Germline values: CDR1 SEHNR, CDR2 FQNEAQ (reference sequence). The V end was cut by 7 bases, the J end by 2 bases, with 15 bases between. This chain's CDR3 is CASTMGGGTYNEQFF. DNA for the CDR3: TGTGCCAGCACCATGGGTGGGGGGACCTACAATGAGCAGTTCTTC. Full variable domain (outside the CDR3, taken from reference TRBV7-9 and TRBJ2-1): DTGVSQNPRHKITKRGQNVTFRCDPISEHNRLYWYRQTLGQGPEFLTYFQNEAQLEKSRLLSDRFSAERPKGSFSTLEIQRTEQGDSAMYLCASTMGGGTYNEQFFGPGTRLTVL.

The genes are TRBV29-1 and TRBJ1-1; TRBD1 might be the D (5 bases). Trimming stripped 4 bases from V and 7 bases from J, with 16 bases between. CDR3 length: 13 residues. Germline values: CDR1 SQVTM, CDR2 ANQGSEA. For the CDR3, the DNA is TGCAGCGTTGTCAGGGAGACAACCTTTGAAGCTTTCTTT. Translated: CSVVRETTFEAFF.

J is TRBJ1-2 and V is TRBV19; the D is unclear. CDR1 and CDR2 from the germline V gene are LNHDA and SQIVND (reference sequence). V was pared by 5 bases and J by 8 bases, with 15 bases between. The CDR3 runs to 13 residues. The CDR3 protein is CASSPKKTVGYTF. The CDR3 DNA reads as TGTGCCAGTAGTCCCAAAAAGACTGTGGGCTACACCTTC.

Of note for this clone: The sample carries other DNA sequences with the same CDR3. V and J are TRBV6-1 and TRBJ1-4, with D tentatively TRBD1 (5 bases). This CDR3 is 15 amino acids long. Trimming shortened V by 1 base and J by 5 bases, and 11 bases separated the two germline ends. Germline CDR1 reads MNHNS; CDR2 reads SASEGT. DNA of the CDR3: TGTGCCAGCAGTGAAGAGGGGACGGGGAATGAAAAACTGTTTTTT. Amino acids: CASSEEGTGNEKLFF.

The gene calls are TRBV7-9 and TRBJ2-1; 8 nucleotides match TRBD1. After removal of 1 base from V and 4 bases from J, the junction contained 0 bases not matched to a gene. Germline assignment: CDR1 SEHNR and CDR2 FQNEAQ (reference sequence). The CDR3 runs 14 residues. The CDR3 region has the DNA TGTGCCAGCAGCTTAGGGGACAGGTACAATGAGCAGTTCTTC. This translates into CASSLGDRYNEQFF.

This chain links TRBV2 with TRBJ2-6; D is undetermined. Germline V gives CDR1 SNHLY, CDR2 FYNNEI. Trimming stripped 5 bases from V and 4 bases from J, with 12 bases between. The CDR3 extends over 15 amino acids. CDR3 DNA: TGTGCCAGCAGTCCGCTAGGGTCCGGGGCCAACGTCCTGACTTTC. It yields the protein CASSPLGSGANVLTF. The whole variable domain, remainder taken from reference TRBV2 and TRBJ2-6, is EPEVTQTPSHQVTQMGQEVILRCVPISNHLYFYWYRQILGQKVEFLVSFYNNEISEKSEIFDDQFSVERPDGSNFTLKIRSTKLEDSAMYFCASSPLGSGANVLTFGAGSRLTVL.

The chain uses TRBV6-5 and TRBJ1-1, with D unresolved. The germline CDR1 and CDR2 sequences are MNHEY and SVGAGI. The CDR3 totals 15 residues. Trimming took off 2 bases at V and 4 bases at J, with 14 bases between the two ends. In nucleotides, the CDR3 is TGTGCCAGCAGTTACGGGAACTCGGTGGGCACTGAAGCTTTCTTT. It specifies CASSYGNSVGTEAFF.

The chain employs TRBV30 and TRBJ2-7; 9 nucleotides match TRBD1. CDR1 and CDR2 from the germline V gene are GTSNPN and SVGIG (reference sequence). This CDR3 is built from 15 residues. The trim removed 3 bases at V and 3 bases at J, leaving 9 bases unmatched. CDR3 nucleotides: TGTGCCTGGAGACTGAAAGGACAGGGGTACTACGAGCAGTACTTC. This encodes CAWRLKGQGYYEQYF.

The chain has TRBV25-1 and TRBJ2-2, with a possible D match to TRBD1 (6 bases). Trimming stripped 8 bases from V and 6 bases from J, with 19 bases between. CDR1 is MGHDK and CDR2 is SYGVNS in the germline V gene. This CDR3 is built from 15 residues. In DNA form, the CDR3 reads TGTGCCAGCGCTAGTCCGTGGGGGCCCGCCGGGGAGCTGTTTTTT. It specifies CASASPWGPAGELFF.

J is TRBJ1-2 and V is TRBV6-1; 10 bases are shared with TRBD1. This CDR3 spans 16 amino acids. Germline V gene sequence: CDR1 MNHNS, CDR2 SASEGT. After removal of 4 bases from V and 6 bases from J, the junction contained 11 bases not matched to a gene. The CDR3 region has the DNA TGTGCCAGCAGTGTCCTCCGGGACAGGGGAACCCATGGCTACACCTTC. It codes for CASSVLRDRGTHGYTF.